The 21 T cell receptor beta chains below were found in one sample sequenced in a study of T-cell memory formation after mild COVID-19. Each CDR3 protein gets one entry after TCRdb re-called the 5' RACE reads with MiXCR. The sample yields about 360,000 distinct CDR3 sequences, over 10% seen once. Source material: PBMCs or a T cell subset sorted from them (not recorded which). These receptor sequences come from a man between 18 and 29 years old who had mild COVID-19 (a few samples of this study predate the infection). Cell type and time point are not known.

This clonotype was observed a few times. The rearrangement uses TRBV6-4 and TRBJ2-5; TRBD2 matches 9 bases. This CDR3 has 15 residues. J lost 2 bases, V lost 3 bases, and 4 bases had no gene match. Germline CDR1 is MRHNA and CDR2 is SNTAGT. The CDR3 protein is CASSEGGGEQETQYF. The CDR3 coding sequence is TGTGCCAGCAGTGAAGGCGGGGGGGAACAAGAGACCCAGTACTTC.

The chain recombines TRBV7-9 with TRBJ2-3, with D possibly being TRBD1 (5 bases). The CDR3 is made up of 15 amino acids. The V end was cut by 5 bases, the J end by 4 bases, with 16 bases between. Germline CDR1 is SEHNR and CDR2 is FQNEAQ (reference sequence). The CDR3: CASSALDRRADTQYF. CDR3 DNA sequence: TGTGCCAGCAGCGCCCTCGACAGAAGAGCAGATACGCAGTATTTT.

This clonotype was detected a few times. This rearrangement joins TRBV5-1 to TRBJ1-1, with a tentative D call TRBD1 (6 bases). The V gene lost 4 bases and the J gene lost 4 bases, with 14 bases spanning the gap. This CDR3 spans 14 amino acids. Germline values: CDR1 SGHRS, CDR2 YFSETQ. The CDR3 sequence is CASSGRGKGTEAFF. For the CDR3, the DNA is TGCGCCAGCAGCGGCAGGGGTAAGGGCACTGAAGCTTTCTTT.

This clonotype was counted many times. The chain employs TRBV6-2 or TRBV6-3 and TRBJ2-1, with TRBD2 as a possible D gene (6 bases). Germline V gene lookup returns CDR1 MNHEY and CDR2 SVGEGT. Trimming cost V 2 bases and J 12 bases, with 8 bases left between them. CDR3 size: 11 residues. CDR3 loop: CASSYGRGQFF. The DNA of the CDR3 is TGTGCCAGCAGTTACGGGCGGGGGCAGTTCTTC.

This clonotype was picked up many times. V gene TRBV4-2 combines with J gene TRBJ2-5, with D maybe TRBD2 (6 bases). From germline, CDR1 is LGHNA and CDR2 YNFKEQ. The V and J ends lost 4 bases and 9 bases respectively, with 24 bases between them. This CDR3 comprises 16 residues. As DNA, the CDR3 is TGTGCCAGCAGCCGAGAGACGGGACTCGAGTTAGGGTCCCAGTACTTC. Translated: CASSRETGLELGSQYF.

J is TRBJ2-7 and V is TRBV5-4; D may be TRBD1 (7 bases). The V gene's germline CDR1 is SGHNT and CDR2 YYREEE (reference sequence). V gave up 4 bases and J gave up 6 bases, with 14 bases separating them. This CDR3 is built from 13 residues. CDR3 in DNA: TGTGCCAGCAGCCCAGGGGGGTCGGTCGAGCAGTACGTC. It encodes CASSPGGSVEQYV.

This clonotype was counted a few times. The chain carries TRBV9 and TRBJ2-2; no firm D call. V shed 3 bases and J shed 2 bases, with 8 bases lying between them. This CDR3 has 14 residues. The germline CDR1 and CDR2 sequences are SGDLS and YYNGEE. The CDR3 region has the DNA TGTGCCAGCAGCGGCGACCCAAACACCGGGGAGCTGTTTTTT. Protein: CASSGDPNTGELFF.

This clonotype was seen only a few times. The chain joins TRBV7-2 to TRBJ2-5; 10 bases agree with TRBD1. Trimming cost V 3 bases and J 4 bases; bases outside gene matches: 8. Germline values: CDR1 SGHTA, CDR2 FQGNSA. The CDR3 has 16 amino acids. Written as DNA, the CDR3 is TGTGCCAGCAGCTTGGGGACAGGGGCGCTAGTAGAGACCCAGTACTTC. It is translated as CASSLGTGALVETQYF.

This clonotype was picked up many times. This chain joins TRBV7-9 and TRBJ2-1; maybe TRBD2 (6 bases). Per the germline V gene, CDR1 is SEHNR and CDR2 is FQNEAQ (reference sequence). The CDR3 runs to 16 residues. V was pared by 5 bases and J by 1 base, with 15 bases between. DNA of the CDR3: TGTGCCAGCAGCCCTGATGACGGGAGATCCTACAATGAGCAGTTCTTC. The encoded protein is CASSPDDGRSYNEQFF. Full variable domain (rest looked up from reference TRBV7-9 and TRBJ2-1): DTGVSQNPRHKITKRGQNVTFRCDPISEHNRLYWYRQTLGQGPEFLTYFQNEAQLEKSRLLSDRFSAERPKGSFSTLEIQRTEQGDSAMYLCASSPDDGRSYNEQFFGPGTRLTVL.

This clonotype was counted a few times. The chain joins TRBV7-9 to TRBJ2-2; D ambiguous. The CDR3 consists of 14 residues. The ends were cut back, 11 bases at V and 6 bases at J, with 19 bases in the middle. Germline V gene sequence: CDR1 SEHNR, CDR2 FQNEAQ (reference sequence). The CDR3 protein is CAADSEAGSGELFF. DNA for the CDR3: TGTGCCGCAGATTCTGAAGCCGGCTCCGGGGAGCTGTTTTTT.

This clonotype was detected a few times. This chain links TRBV11-2 with TRBJ2-3; 9 nucleotides match TRBD1. The V and J ends lost 1 base and 6 bases, in that order; junction bases with no gene match: 11. Germline CDR1 and CDR2: SGHAT and FQNNGV. The CDR3 covers 17 residues. This CDR3 reads CASSLGRLGTGPDTQYF. CDR3 coding DNA: TGTGCCAGCAGCTTAGGACGTTTAGGGACAGGGCCGGATACGCAGTATTTT.

This clonotype was seen at least ten times. The chain joins TRBV6-5 to TRBJ2-3, with 10 nucleotides matching TRBD1. Germline values: CDR1 MNHEY, CDR2 SVGAGI. Trimming took 8 bases from V and 1 from J; bases not matched to a gene: 6. This CDR3 is built from 15 residues. The CDR3 DNA reads TGTGCCAGCCGCGACAGGGGGCTTCGCACAGATACGCAGTATTTT. Its protein is CASRDRGLRTDTQYF.

The J gene is TRBJ2-5, the V gene TRBV12-3 or TRBV12-4, with D perhaps matching TRBD1 or TRBD2 (5 bases each). The CDR3 extends over 14 amino acids. The V gene lost 5 bases and the J gene lost 5 bases, with 15 bases spanning the gap. The CDR3 DNA sequence: TGTGCCAGCAGTCCCCTCTGGGGGTTGGAGACCCAGTACTTC. Translated: CASSPLWGLETQYF.

The genes are TRBV28 and TRBJ2-7; possible D gene TRBD1, 7 bases. V lost 4 bases and J 0 bases, leaving 13 bases between the germline ends. The germline gives CDR1 MDHEN, CDR2 SYDVKM. The CDR3 covers 15 residues. CDR3 amino acids: CASSSGGTDSYEQYV. In DNA, the CDR3 is TGTGCCAGCAGTTCAGGGGGGACAGACTCCTACGAGCAGTACGTC.

This clonotype came up many times. The CDR3 loop is CASTRPGTVQETQYF. For the CDR3, the DNA is TGCGCCAGCACCCGCCCCGGGACGGTGCAAGAGACCCAGTACTTC. The J gene is TRBJ2-5, the V gene TRBV5-1, with D perhaps being TRBD1 or TRBD2 (5 bases each). CDR3 length: 15 residues. V was cut by 6 bases and J by 2 bases, with 17 bases left in between. Germline values: CDR1 SGHRS, CDR2 YFSETQ.

This clonotype was seen a few times. One end of the junction is discordant with germline, which a read error may explain. This rearrangement joins TRBV2 to TRBJ1-2, with unresolved D. The CDR3 is made up of 13 amino acids. The V gene's germline CDR1 is SNHLY and CDR2 FYNNEI. This chain's CDR3 is CPSNRIRASGYTF. In nucleotides, the CDR3 is TGTCCCAGCAACAGAATCCGGGCGTCTGGCTACACCTTC.

Many counts were recorded for this clonotype. The rearrangement uses TRBV6-2 or TRBV6-3 and TRBJ1-2; D unresolved. Germline V gene data show CDR1 as MNHEY and CDR2 as SVGEGT. The CDR3 covers 18 residues. Trimming took off 4 bases at V and 0 bases at J, with 21 bases between the two ends. The CDR3 DNA is TGTGCCAGCAGTTCCTTCCCAAGGTTAGCGGAGGCTAACTATGGCTACACCTTC. Protein sequence: CASSSFPRLAEANYGYTF.

The chain combines TRBV4-3 with TRBJ2-6; maybe TRBD1 (6 bases). Trimming took off 4 bases at V and 0 bases at J, with 13 bases between the two ends. The CDR3 sequence is 17 residues long. Per germline, CDR1 LGHNA and CDR2 YSLEER. The CDR3 protein is CASSREGDGSGANVLTF. The CDR3 DNA reads TGCGCCAGCAGCCGAGAGGGGGACGGCTCTGGGGCCAACGTCCTGACTTTC.

The chain combines TRBV7-3 with TRBJ2-3, with TRBD2 matching over 7 bases. The germline V gene has CDR1 SGHTA and CDR2 FQGTGA. This CDR3 has 14 amino acids. The J segment lost 5 bases and the V segment lost 5 bases, leaving 7 bases of the junction unmatched. CDR3 DNA sequence: TGTGCCAGCAGCGTCGCGGGGGATGTAGATACGCAGTATTTT. Translated, it gives CASSVAGDVDTQYF.

This clonotype has more than one count but fewer than ten. This chain links TRBV20-1 with TRBJ2-7; 11 bases are shared with TRBD2. The ends lost 5 bases at V and 0 bases at J; junction bases unmatched: 3. The CDR3 is 14 residues long. Germline values: CDR1 DFQATT, CDR2 SNEGSKA (reference sequence). In nucleotides, the CDR3 is TGCAGTGCTCTTCTAGCGGGGGGCTCCTACGAGCAGTACTTC. Protein sequence: CSALLAGGSYEQYF.

This clonotype turned up a few times. The genes are TRBV7-2 and TRBJ2-1, with D tentatively TRBD1 (6 bases). The CDR3 covers 15 residues. Trimming left V 0 bases short and J 9 bases short, with 15 bases between. CDR1 and CDR2 (germline): SGHTA, FQGNSA. CDR3: CASSLAAGDRGEQFF. CDR3 DNA: TGTGCCAGCAGCTTAGCGGCAGGGGATAGAGGTGAGCAGTTCTTC. Together with reference TRBV7-2 and TRBJ2-1, the CDR3 gives the full variable domain: GAGVSQSPSNKVTEKGKDVELRCDPISGHTALYWYRQSLGQGLEFLIYFQGNSAPDKSGLPSDRFSAERTGGSVSTLTIQRTQQEDSAVYLCASSLAAGDRGEQFFGPGTRLTVL.